This record covers a single T cell receptor (beta chain). The data are from a study of blood T cell repertoires in COVID-19. Produced via immunoSEQ multiplex PCR; TCRdb's table is partial and in-frame only. Seen here are roughly 60,000 clones, 80% to 90% observed once, and the top ten hold roughly 1.2%. Germline V lookup: CDR1 LNHNV, CDR2 YYDKDF (reference sequence). The CDR3 consists of 15 residues. Trimming at V came to 1 base and at J to 8 bases, leaving 5 bases not matched to a gene. Sequenced material: peripheral blood. This TCR derives from a man aged 35 to 55 with acute or convalescent COVID-19. The chain has TRBV15 and TRBJ1-4; 9 nucleotides match TRBD1. The CDR3 region has the DNA TGTGCCACCAGCAGAGCGACAGGGGGAGACGAAAAACTGTTTTTT. Amino acid sequence: CATSRATGGDEKLFF.